This entry lists 12 T cell receptor beta chains sequenced from one sample in a study of molecular identifiers for immune sequencing clone quantification. TCRdb reprocessed the PCR reads via MiXCR and lists one record per CDR3 protein. The top ten hold about 0.81% of the sample, which has some 320,000 distinct CDR3 sequences, about 21% seen once. Sequencing input: naive CD8+ T cells from blood, with Jurkat cell RNA spiked in. Subset in this sample: FACS-sorted CD8+CD4-CCR7+CD45RA+ naive T cells. These receptors all come from a human donor in good health. Some libraries in this study had Jurkat cell RNA spiked in.

In this sample, this clonotype turned up many times. A read error may account for a junction end that differs from germline. The genes are TRBV7-9 and TRBJ1-5; unclear D gene. This CDR3 has 12 residues. Germline CDR1 is SEHNR and CDR2 is FQNEAQ (reference sequence). DNA for the CDR3: TGTGCCAGCAGCTTGGGGAATCGGCCCCAGCATTTT. Encoded protein: CASSLGNRPQHF.

This clonotype turned up a few times. The chain uses TRBV7-9 and TRBJ2-5; D gene ambiguous. The V end lost 5 bases, the J end lost 0 bases, and 10 bases lay between the germline ends. Germline values: CDR1 SEHNR, CDR2 FQNEAQ (reference sequence). The CDR3 contains 14 residues. The CDR3 bases are TGTGCCAGCAGCCGTTACATTTACCAAGAGACCCAGTACTTC. This sequence encodes CASSRYIYQETQYF.

This clonotype has ten or more counts. The rearrangement uses TRBV5-1 and TRBJ1-2; TRBD1 is a possible D gene (5 bases). CDR3 length: 16 residues. Trimming took 4 bases from V and 0 from J, leaving 16 bases between them. Per germline, CDR1 SGHRS and CDR2 YFSETQ. Here the CDR3 DNA reads TGCGCCAGCAGCCCGGGACCGATACTCTCTAACTATGGCTACACCTTC. It encodes CASSPGPILSNYGYTF.

The V call is TRBV7-3, the J call TRBJ1-1; 9 bases are a match to TRBD1. The ends lost 3 bases at V and 6 bases at J; junction bases unmatched: 5. This CDR3 contains 14 residues. Per the germline V gene, CDR1 is SGHTA and CDR2 is FQGTGA. CDR3 DNA: TGTGCCAGCAGCTTCGACAGGGGGTTCGCTGAAGCTTTCTTT. Protein: CASSFDRGFAEAFF.

This clonotype has only a few counts. The chain links TRBV24-1 to TRBJ2-1; TRBD2 might be the D (5 bases). Germline V CDR1 and CDR2: KGHDR, SFDVKD. The CDR3 is 16 amino acids. V lost 4 bases and J lost 0, with 12 bases in between. CDR3 sequence: CATSDTLGISYNEQFF. CDR3 sequence (DNA): TGTGCCACCAGTGACACACTAGGGATCTCCTACAATGAGCAGTTCTTC.

A remark on this clonotype: A much larger clone sits a single nucleotide away, making a read error possible. The chain links TRBV12-3 or TRBV12-4 to TRBJ1-5, with D unclear. Trimming removed 5 bases at V and 8 bases at J, with 10 bases between. The CDR3 totals 12 residues. This CDR3 is CASSQDPKPQHF. The CDR3 DNA is TGTGCCAGCAGTCAAGACCCTAAGCCCCAGCATTTT.

This clonotype was counted a few times. The chain links TRBV27 to TRBJ2-7; D perhaps matches TRBD2 (5 bases). The CDR3 totals 15 residues. The ends were cut back, 4 bases at V and 0 bases at J, with 13 bases in the middle. CDR1 MNHEY and CDR2 SMNVEV come from the germline V gene (reference sequence). Written as DNA, the CDR3 is TGTGCCAGCAGTTACGGAGGTCTCAGCTCCTACGAGCAGTACTTC. Amino acids: CASSYGGLSSYEQYF.

This clonotype was seen ten or more times. The chain has TRBV7-9 and TRBJ2-7; no clear D gene. The germline V and J ends were trimmed by 8 bases and 6 bases, with 11 bases remaining between them. Germline-derived CDR1 and CDR2 are SEHNR and FQNEAQ (reference sequence). The CDR3 consists of 11 residues. CDR3 residues: CASGLGFEQYF. The CDR3 DNA reads TGTGCCAGCGGCCTGGGGTTCGAGCAGTACTTC.

This clonotype has at least ten counts. The V and J genes are TRBV14 and TRBJ2-5; 9 nucleotides agree with TRBD1. Germline CDR1 and CDR2: SGHDN and FVKESK. The V and J ends lost 2 bases and 0 bases, in that order; junction bases with no gene match: 4. This CDR3 contains 16 residues. CDR3 nucleotides: TGTGCCAGCAGCCAACCCCGGACAGGGGACCAAGAGACCCAGTACTTC. Translated, it gives CASSQPRTGDQETQYF.

As regards this clonotype: This may come from a read error, since a much larger clone is one base off. V usage is TRBV4-3 and J usage is TRBJ2-7, with D hard to call. Trimming took 1 base from V and 6 from J, leaving 16 bases between them. From germline, CDR1 is LGHNA and CDR2 YSLEER. The CDR3 loop spans 15 amino acids. The CDR3 protein is CASSQGAKALGEQYF. CDR3 coding DNA: TGCGCCAGCAGCCAAGGGGCGAAGGCACTGGGCGAGCAGTACTTC.

This chain uses TRBV27 with TRBJ1-1; no definite D call. The V end lost 5 bases, the J end lost 4 bases, and 17 bases lay between the germline ends. The CDR3 loop spans 15 amino acids. The germline V gene encodes CDR1 MNHEY and CDR2 SMNVEV (reference sequence). CDR3 coding DNA: TGTGCCAGCAGTCCAGTACCGGGTTTGCGCACTGAAGCTTTCTTT. Its protein is CASSPVPGLRTEAFF.

On this clonotype: One base away lies a much larger clone, so this may be a sequencing read error. The V and J genes are TRBV5-6 and TRBJ1-1, with D perhaps matching TRBD1 (5 bases). Deletions cut 0 bases from V and 0 bases from J, with 15 bases between. There are 17 residues in the CDR3. Germline CDR1 reads SGHDT; CDR2 reads YYEEEE. In DNA form, the CDR3 reads TGTGCCAGCAGCTTGGTCGGGGACGGTACTTTGAACACTGAAGCTTTCTTT. It specifies CASSLVGDGTLNTEAFF.